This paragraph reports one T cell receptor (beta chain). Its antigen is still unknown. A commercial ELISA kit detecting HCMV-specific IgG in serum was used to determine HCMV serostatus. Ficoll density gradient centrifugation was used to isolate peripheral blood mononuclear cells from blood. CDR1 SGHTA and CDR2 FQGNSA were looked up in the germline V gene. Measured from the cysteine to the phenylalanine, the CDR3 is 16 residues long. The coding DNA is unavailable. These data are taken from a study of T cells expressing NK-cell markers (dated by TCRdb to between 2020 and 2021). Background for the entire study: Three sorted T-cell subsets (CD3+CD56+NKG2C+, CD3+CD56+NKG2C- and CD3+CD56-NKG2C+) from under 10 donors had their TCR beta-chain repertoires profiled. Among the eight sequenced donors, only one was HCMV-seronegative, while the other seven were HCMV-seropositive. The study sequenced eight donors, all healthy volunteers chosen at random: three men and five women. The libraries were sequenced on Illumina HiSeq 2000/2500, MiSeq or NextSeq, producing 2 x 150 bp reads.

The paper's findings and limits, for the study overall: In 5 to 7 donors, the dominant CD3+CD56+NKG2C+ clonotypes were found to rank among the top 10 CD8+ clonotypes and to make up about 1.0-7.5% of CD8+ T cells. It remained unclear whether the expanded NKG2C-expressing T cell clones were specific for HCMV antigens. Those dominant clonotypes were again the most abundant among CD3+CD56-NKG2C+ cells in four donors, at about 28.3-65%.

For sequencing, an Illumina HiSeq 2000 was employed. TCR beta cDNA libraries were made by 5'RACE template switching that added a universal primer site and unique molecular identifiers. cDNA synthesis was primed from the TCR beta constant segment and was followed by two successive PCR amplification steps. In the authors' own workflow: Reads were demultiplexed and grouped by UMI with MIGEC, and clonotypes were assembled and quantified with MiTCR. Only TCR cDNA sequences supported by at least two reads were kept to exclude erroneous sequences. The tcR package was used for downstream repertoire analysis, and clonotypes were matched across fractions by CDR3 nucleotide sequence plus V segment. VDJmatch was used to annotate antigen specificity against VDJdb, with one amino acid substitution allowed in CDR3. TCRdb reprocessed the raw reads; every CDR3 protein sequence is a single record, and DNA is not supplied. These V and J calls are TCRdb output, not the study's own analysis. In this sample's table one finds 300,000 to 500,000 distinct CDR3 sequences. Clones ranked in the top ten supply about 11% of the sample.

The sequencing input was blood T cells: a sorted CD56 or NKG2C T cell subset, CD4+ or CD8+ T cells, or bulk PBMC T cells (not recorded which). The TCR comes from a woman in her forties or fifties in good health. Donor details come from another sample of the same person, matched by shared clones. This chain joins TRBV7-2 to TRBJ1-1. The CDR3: CASSLEGQDLNTEAFF.